Below, 20 T cell receptor beta chains from the same sample are listed, as sequenced in a study of blood T cells in healthy people across ages. The use of a sample-barcoded 5' primer and a J-beta primer mix characterized a second PCR of roughly 6 to 11 cycles. One entry per CDR3 protein, called by TCRdb with MiXCR from the 5' RACE reads. Of roughly 800,000 distinct CDR3 sequences in the sample, more than 45% were seen once. The sequenced sample was blood. All receptors derive from a young man in good health.

This clonotype has more than one count but fewer than ten. The chain employs TRBV20-1 and TRBJ2-7; no reliable D call. CDR3 length: 13 residues. Germline lookup yields CDR1 DFQATT and CDR2 SNEGSKA (reference sequence). With 0 bases removed from V and 4 bases from J, the gap between germline ends came to 10 bases. This CDR3 is CSARDDLAYEQYF. DNA of the CDR3: TGCAGTGCTAGAGATGATTTGGCTTACGAGCAGTACTTC.

The chain combines TRBV6-5 with TRBJ2-6; no definite D call. The CDR3 length is 16 residues. Germline CDR1 and CDR2: MNHEY and SVGAGI. Trimming removed 7 bases from V and 0 bases from J, with 13 bases in between. The CDR3: CASTISGSSGANVLTF. As DNA, the CDR3 is TGTGCCAGCACTATATCGGGCAGCTCTGGGGCCAACGTCCTGACTTTC.

This clonotype has only a few counts. The rearrangement links TRBV18 to TRBJ2-7; 8 bases map to TRBD1. Germline V gene lookup returns CDR1 KGHSH and CDR2 LQKENI. The CDR3 covers 15 residues. J was trimmed by 3 bases and V by 3 bases; bases with no gene match: 7. The CDR3 DNA sequence: TGTGCCAGCTCACCGGCCCGACAGGGGTACTACGAGCAGTACTTC. This translates into CASSPARQGYYEQYF.

The rearrangement joins TRBV2 to TRBJ2-3; D is ambiguous. The CDR3 loop spans 11 amino acids. Trimming took off 8 bases at V and 2 bases at J, with 5 bases between the two ends. The germline V gene encodes CDR1 SNHLY and CDR2 FYNNEI. In DNA, the CDR3 is TGTGCCAGCGCGTTCACAGATACGCAGTATTTT. This translates into CASAFTDTQYF.

This sequence joins TRBV10-3 and TRBJ1-1; perhaps TRBD1 as D (6 bases). Trimming cost V 6 bases and J 2 bases, with 10 bases left between them. The CDR3 loop spans 13 amino acids. Germline CDR1 reads ENHRY; CDR2 reads SYGVKD. CDR3 region: CAIRIQGNTEAFF. The CDR3 DNA reads TGTGCCATCAGGATACAGGGAAACACTGAAGCTTTCTTT.

CDR3 region: CSVRGGTANEQFF. The CDR3 DNA is TGCAGCGTTAGAGGGGGTACCGCCAATGAGCAGTTCTTC. The chain couples TRBV29-1 to TRBJ2-1; tentatively, D is TRBD1 (6 bases). Trimming pared 5 bases from V and 6 bases from J, leaving 14 bases between. Germline loops: CDR1 SQVTM, CDR2 ANQGSEA. The CDR3 is 13 residues long.

The chain combines TRBV20-1 with TRBJ1-2; D gene uncertain. Trimming pared 4 bases from V and 8 bases from J, leaving 8 bases between. The CDR3 runs 10 residues. Germline V gives CDR1 DFQATT, CDR2 SNEGSKA (reference sequence). CDR3 protein: CSATRGGYTF. The CDR3 DNA is TGCAGTGCTACCCGAGGAGGCTACACCTTC.

V usage is TRBV7-6 and J usage is TRBJ2-3, with D possibly called TRBD1 or TRBD2 (5 bases each). The CDR3 has 14 amino acids. Germline V gene lookup returns CDR1 SGHVS and CDR2 FNYEAQ. Between the trimmed V and J ends, which lost 7 bases and 5 bases, there was a span of 16 bases. The CDR3 region has the DNA TGTGCCAGCACCCAAACAGGAGGTGAAGATACGCAGTATTTT. This translates into CASTQTGGEDTQYF.

The chain combines TRBV11-2 with TRBJ2-2; possibly TRBD1 or TRBD2 for D (5 bases each). Germline V gene sequence: CDR1 SGHAT, CDR2 FQNNGV. Deletions cut 1 base from V and 6 bases from J, with 6 bases between. This CDR3 comprises 13 residues. CDR3 region: CASSLGGAGELFF. Here the CDR3 DNA reads TGTGCCAGCAGCTTAGGAGGGGCCGGGGAGCTGTTTTTT.

This clonotype was picked up a small number of times. The chain uses TRBV7-2 and TRBJ2-5; TRBD2 matches 9 bases. With the DNA end fitting TRBJ2-7 better, the J assignment may be wrong. CDR1 is SGHTA, CDR2 FQGNSA, per germline. This CDR3 comprises 15 residues. CDR3 sequence: CASSSFSGGDYEQYF. CDR3 nucleotides: TGTGCCAGCAGCTCCTTTAGCGGGGGTGACTACGAGCAGTACTTC.

The chain links TRBV10-3 to TRBJ2-5; no clear D gene. TRBJ2-7 explains the end of the DNA better; the J call may be wrong. This CDR3 spans 12 amino acids. Germline V gene lookup returns CDR1 ENHRY and CDR2 SYGVKD. The CDR3 loop reads CAISEGTYEQYF. The DNA for the CDR3 is TGTGCCATCAGCGAAGGTACCTACGAGCAGTACTTC.

The chain uses TRBV4-3 and TRBJ2-7, with D perhaps TRBD2 (6 bases). This CDR3 is built from 15 residues. Germline V lookup: CDR1 LGHNA, CDR2 YSLEER. V lost 1 base to trimming and J lost 2 bases, with 12 bases between them. CDR3 bases: TGCGCCAGCAGCCAAGTGAGCGGGCGCACCTACGAGCAGTACTTC. Protein: CASSQVSGRTYEQYF.

The V gene is TRBV7-2, the J gene TRBJ1-6, with D unclear. Between the trimmed V and J ends, which lost 3 bases and 0 bases, there was a span of 9 bases. CDR3 size: 16 residues. Germline CDR1 and CDR2: SGHTA and FQGNSA. CDR3 nucleotides: TGTGCCAGCAGCTTGGGGTCGAGCTCCTATAATTCACCCCTCCACTTT. Amino acid sequence: CASSLGSSSYNSPLHF.

The CDR3 protein is CASSSQPTGGTYEQYF. In DNA, the CDR3 is TGCGCCAGCAGCTCCCAACCCACGGGAGGCACCTACGAGCAGTACTTC. V and J are TRBV4-3 and TRBJ2-7, with 7 bases aligning to TRBD2. The CDR3 has 16 amino acids. V shed 5 bases and J 2 bases; nucleotides not matched to a gene: 12. Germline V lookup: CDR1 LGHNA, CDR2 YSLEER.

The chain has TRBV2 and TRBJ2-7; D may be TRBD2 (7 bases). CDR1 and CDR2 from the germline V gene are SNHLY and FYNNEI. Trimming shortened V by 3 bases and J by 2 bases, and 14 bases separated the two germline ends. This CDR3 is built from 15 residues. CDR3 sequence reads: CASSEGGGFTYEQYF. The CDR3 DNA follows: TGTGCCAGCAGTGAGGGGGGGGGCTTTACCTACGAGCAGTACTTC.

This clonotype was recorded a few times. The V call is TRBV4-3, the J call TRBJ2-5, with 7 bases aligning to TRBD2. The V gene's germline CDR1 is LGHNA and CDR2 YSLEER. J gave up 4 bases and V 4 bases, and 9 bases lay outside the gene matches. This CDR3 region has 15 residues. The CDR3 nucleotides are TGCGCCAGCAGCCCCGATGCGGGGGTCTCAGAGACCCAGTACTTC. It specifies CASSPDAGVSETQYF.

The chain has TRBV6-2 or TRBV6-3 and TRBJ2-3; 8 bases are a match to TRBD1. The junction had 6 bases not matched to a gene; V was cut back by 6 bases and J by 1 base. The germline CDR1 and CDR2 sequences are MNHEY and SVGEGT. The CDR3 sequence is 15 residues long. The CDR3 here is CASSSRQGRTDTQYF. The CDR3 coding sequence is TGTGCCAGCAGCTCCAGACAGGGGCGCACAGATACGCAGTATTTT.

This clonotype was found once. V and J are TRBV20-1 and TRBJ1-1, with D possibly TRBD1 on 5 matching bases. Trimming left V 4 bases short and J 6 bases short, with 21 bases between. The germline V gene has CDR1 DFQATT and CDR2 SNEGSKA (reference sequence). The CDR3 has 15 amino acids. The chain's CDR3 is CSAKSTGTAGAEAFF. The CDR3 nucleotides read TGCAGTGCTAAATCTACCGGGACCGCGGGCGCTGAAGCTTTCTTT.

The V and J genes are TRBV7-2 and TRBJ1-1; D gene unclear. The CDR3 contains 14 residues. Germline CDR1 SGHTA, CDR2 FQGNSA. V lost 4 bases, J lost 4 bases, and 13 bases lay in between. The CDR3 bases are TGTGCCAGCAGCTCCATAAACCGACTCACTGAAGCTTTCTTT. This codes for CASSSINRLTEAFF.

The chain carries TRBV7-2 and TRBJ2-7; D gene uncertain. With 4 bases removed from V and 6 bases from J, the gap between germline ends came to 16 bases. Looked up from germline, CDR1 is SGHTA and CDR2 is FQGNSA. The CDR3 runs to 14 residues. CDR3 sequence reads: CASSSRSDYTEQYF. The CDR3 coding sequence is TGTGCCAGCAGCTCCCGTTCAGATTATACCGAGCAGTACTTC.